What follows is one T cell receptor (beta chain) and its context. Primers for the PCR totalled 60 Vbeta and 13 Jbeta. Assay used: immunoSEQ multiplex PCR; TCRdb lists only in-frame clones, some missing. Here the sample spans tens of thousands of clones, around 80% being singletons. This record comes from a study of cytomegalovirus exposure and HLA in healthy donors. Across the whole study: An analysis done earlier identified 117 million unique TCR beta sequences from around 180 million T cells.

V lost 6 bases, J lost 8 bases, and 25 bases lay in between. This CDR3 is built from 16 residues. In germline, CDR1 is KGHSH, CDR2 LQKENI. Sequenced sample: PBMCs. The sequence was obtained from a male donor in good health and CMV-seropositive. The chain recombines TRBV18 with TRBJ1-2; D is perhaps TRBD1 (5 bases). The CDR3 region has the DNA TGTGCCAGCTCTACTCGGCAGGCCAGGGACTCGGAGGGCTACACCTTC. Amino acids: CASSTRQARDSEGYTF.